Listed below are T cell receptor beta chains from one sample, sequenced in a study of blood T cell repertoires in COVID-19. Produced via immunoSEQ multiplex PCR; TCRdb's table is partial and in-frame only. The table shows under 250,000 clones, with 92% occurring only once. Sequencing was performed on peripheral blood. All receptors come from a man aged 25 to 40 with acute or convalescent COVID-19. Both conserved end residues are part of each CDR3. Fields, in order: J gene, D gene, clone size, V gene, CDR3 DNA, CDR3 protein. A D gene is named only where the DNA matches it firmly. Not every row has a clone size; where given, it reads once, few, many or a size class.

j_call: TRBJ1-5; d_call: NA; clone_size: NA; v_call: TRBV2; cdr3_nt: TGTGCCAGCAGTCCCAGGGAGGGCAATCAGCCCCAGCATTTT; cdr3_aa: CASSPREGNQPQHF
j_call: TRBJ2-6; d_call: TRBD1; clone_size: once; v_call: TRBV18; cdr3_nt: TGTGCCAGCTCACCTCAGGGGGCGAGGTCTGGGGCCAACGTCCTGACTTTC; cdr3_aa: CASSPQGARSGANVLTF
j_call: TRBJ1-2; d_call: TRBD1; clone_size: once; v_call: TRBV6-6; cdr3_nt: TGTGCCAGCAGCCCTACAGGGGAGTATGGCTACACCTTC; cdr3_aa: CASSPTGEYGYTF
j_call: TRBJ2-2; d_call: TRBD2; clone_size: NA; v_call: TRBV7-9; cdr3_nt: TGTGCCAGCAGCTTACCCCTAGGACTAGCGAGGAGCACCGGGGAGCTGTTTTTT; cdr3_aa: CASSLPLGLARSTGELFF
j_call: TRBJ2-3; d_call: TRBD2; clone_size: NA; v_call: TRBV3-1/TRBV3-2; cdr3_nt: TGTGCCAGCAGCCGGGGGGGAGATACGCAGTATTTT; cdr3_aa: CASSRGGDTQYF
j_call: TRBJ1-1; d_call: TRBD1; clone_size: NA; v_call: TRBV6-5; cdr3_nt: TGTGCCAGCAGTTCCAGGACAGGGGGCACTGAAGCTTTCTTT; cdr3_aa: CASSSRTGGTEAFF
j_call: TRBJ2-3; d_call: TRBD2; clone_size: NA; v_call: TRBV5-1; cdr3_nt: TGCGCCAGCAGCTTCTTATCGAGGGGCGGGGGGACCACAGATACGCAGTATTTT; cdr3_aa: CASSFLSRGGGTTDTQYF
j_call: TRBJ1-1; d_call: NA; clone_size: NA; v_call: TRBV29-1; cdr3_nt: TGCAGCGTAGTCGAAGGGGATTGGGACACTGAAGCTTTCTTT; cdr3_aa: CSVVEGDWDTEAFF
j_call: TRBJ1-5; d_call: NA; clone_size: NA; v_call: TRBV11-2; cdr3_nt: TGTGCCAGCAGCTTAGAGAGGTATCAGCCCCAGCATTTT; cdr3_aa: CASSLERYQPQHF
j_call: TRBJ2-1; d_call: NA; clone_size: NA; v_call: TRBV5-1; cdr3_nt: TGCGCCAGCAGCTTGGAGACTAGGGTTTACAATGAGCAGTTCTTC; cdr3_aa: CASSLETRVYNEQFF
j_call: TRBJ1-2; d_call: TRBD1; clone_size: NA; v_call: TRBV6-5; cdr3_nt: TGTGCCAGCAGTTATGTACCAGGGGGGAACTATGGCTACACCTTC; cdr3_aa: CASSYVPGGNYGYTF
j_call: TRBJ2-7; d_call: NA; clone_size: NA; v_call: TRBV21-1; cdr3_nt: TGTGCCAGCAGCAAGGGGGGCCTAGCGGGGGCCTACGAGCAGTACTTC; cdr3_aa: CASSKGGLAGAYEQYF
j_call: TRBJ2-1; d_call: NA; clone_size: NA; v_call: TRBV5-1; cdr3_nt: TGCGCCAGCAGCTCTGACGGACAGAATGAGCAGTTCTTC; cdr3_aa: CASSSDGQNEQFF
j_call: TRBJ2-7; d_call: TRBD1; clone_size: NA; v_call: TRBV27; cdr3_nt: TGTGCCAGCCGTGACAGGGTGAGACCCTACGAGCAGTACTTC; cdr3_aa: CASRDRVRPYEQYF
j_call: TRBJ2-7; d_call: TRBD2; clone_size: NA; v_call: TRBV28; cdr3_nt: TGTGCCAGCAGTCCCCTACTAGCGGCCTTTAATTCGGAGTACTTC; cdr3_aa: CASSPLLAAFNSEYF
j_call: TRBJ1-4; d_call: NA; clone_size: NA; v_call: TRBV24-1; cdr3_nt: TGTGCCTATCTTCGCGGCGTTTTT; cdr3_aa: CAYLRGVF
j_call: TRBJ1-6; d_call: NA; clone_size: NA; v_call: TRBV28; cdr3_nt: TGTGCCAGCAGTTCCCGGTCAATTAGGAGTTCACCCCTCCACTTT; cdr3_aa: CASSSRSIRSSPLHF
j_call: TRBJ2-7; d_call: TRBD1; clone_size: NA; v_call: TRBV6-5; cdr3_nt: TGTGCCAGCAGATATACAGGGGGACCTGCCGAGCAGTACTTC; cdr3_aa: CASRYTGGPAEQYF
j_call: TRBJ2-1; d_call: TRBD2; clone_size: NA; v_call: TRBV7-9; cdr3_nt: TGTGCCAGCAGCTCCGGACTAGCGGGGGTCAATGAGCAGTTCTTC; cdr3_aa: CASSSGLAGVNEQFF
j_call: TRBJ2-7; d_call: TRBD1; clone_size: NA; v_call: TRBV5-1; cdr3_nt: TGCGCCAGCAGCAGAGACAGGGCCCCTTCCTACGAGCAGTACTTC; cdr3_aa: CASSRDRAPSYEQYF
j_call: TRBJ1-3; d_call: NA; clone_size: NA; v_call: TRBV28; cdr3_nt: TGTGCCAGCAGTTCACTGGGGCATTACTCTGGAAACACCATATATTTT; cdr3_aa: CASSSLGHYSGNTIYF